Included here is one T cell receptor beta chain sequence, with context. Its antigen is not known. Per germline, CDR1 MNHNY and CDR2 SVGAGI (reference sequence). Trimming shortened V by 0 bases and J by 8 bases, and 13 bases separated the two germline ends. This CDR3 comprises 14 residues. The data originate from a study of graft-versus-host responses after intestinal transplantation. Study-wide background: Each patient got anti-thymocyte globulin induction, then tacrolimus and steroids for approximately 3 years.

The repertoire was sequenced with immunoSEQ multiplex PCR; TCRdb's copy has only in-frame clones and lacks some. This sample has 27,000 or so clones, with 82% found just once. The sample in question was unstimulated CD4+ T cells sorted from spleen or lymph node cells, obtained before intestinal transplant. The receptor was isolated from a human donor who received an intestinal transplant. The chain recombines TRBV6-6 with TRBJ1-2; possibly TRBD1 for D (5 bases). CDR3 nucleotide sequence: TGTGCCAGCAGTTACTCGATCAGGGCCTCCGGCTACACCTTC. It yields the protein CASSYSIRASGYTF.